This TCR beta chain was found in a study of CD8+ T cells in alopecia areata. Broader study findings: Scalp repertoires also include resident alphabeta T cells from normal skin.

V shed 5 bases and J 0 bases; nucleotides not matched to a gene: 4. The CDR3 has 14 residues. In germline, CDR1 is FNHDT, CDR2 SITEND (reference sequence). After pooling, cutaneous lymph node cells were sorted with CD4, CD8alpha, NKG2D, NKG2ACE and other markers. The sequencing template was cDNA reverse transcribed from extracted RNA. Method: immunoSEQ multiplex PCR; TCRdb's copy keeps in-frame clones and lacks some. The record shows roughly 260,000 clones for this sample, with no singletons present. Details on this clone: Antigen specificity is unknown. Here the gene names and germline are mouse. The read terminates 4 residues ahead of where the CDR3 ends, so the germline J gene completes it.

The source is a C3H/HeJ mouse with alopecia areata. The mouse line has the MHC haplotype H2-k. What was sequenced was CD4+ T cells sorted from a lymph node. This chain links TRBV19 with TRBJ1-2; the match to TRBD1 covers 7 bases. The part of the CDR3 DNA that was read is TGTGCCAGCAGCTTGGGACAGCCAAACTCC. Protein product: CASSLGQPNS. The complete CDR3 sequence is CASSLGQPNSDYTF.